These 24 T cell receptor beta chains originate from one sample sequenced in a study of cytotoxic CD8 clonotypes in ibrutinib-treated CLL (dated by TCRdb to the early 2020s). The library relied on the immunoSEQ multiplex PCR assay. TCRdb holds this immuneACCESS table with in-frame rearrangements only. Some clones are missing; in checked studies, unresolved V genes explain under half, and the rest has no known cause. Recorded for this sample are over 75,000 clones; more than 75% of them occurred a single time. The top ten clonotypes cover about 29% of the sample. Interpreted using the paper, the time point label stands for: approximately eleven months on ibrutinib. The specimen comprised PBMCs, sampled after 12 months of ibrutinib treatment. All receptors come from a human donor with chronic lymphocytic leukemia.

This chain joins TRBV19 and TRBJ1-2; weak D call: TRBD1 (6 bases). The germline V and J ends were trimmed by 7 bases and 4 bases, with 16 bases remaining between them. Germline CDR1 is LNHDA and CDR2 is SQIVND (reference sequence). The CDR3 runs 14 residues. The CDR3 protein is CASIGGSGAYGYTF. CDR3 in DNA: TGTGCCAGTATCGGGGGCAGTGGGGCCTATGGCTACACCTTC.

V is TRBV6-1 and J is TRBJ2-2; D remains unclear. The CDR3 is made up of 13 amino acids. V gave up 3 bases and J gave up 8 bases, with 10 bases separating them. From germline, CDR1 is MNHNS and CDR2 SASEGT. CDR3 amino acids: CASSDGSPGELFF. CDR3 sequence (DNA): TGTGCCAGCAGTGATGGTAGTCCAGGGGAGCTGTTTTTT.

In its sample, this clone was seen a few times. The chain couples TRBV28 to TRBJ2-4, with 10 bases matching TRBD1. CDR1 is MDHEN and CDR2 is SYDVKM in the germline V gene. The length of the CDR3 is 16 residues. The V and J ends lost 5 bases and 5 bases, in that order; junction bases with no gene match: 9. The CDR3 nucleotides read TGTGCCAGCAGTCTCACGACGACAGGGGGCCAAAACATTCAGTACTTC. Amino acid sequence: CASSLTTTGGQNIQYF.

This chain joins TRBV6-1 and TRBJ2-5; D gene uncertain. From germline, CDR1 is MNHNS and CDR2 SASEGT. The CDR3 spans 13 residues. V gave up 3 bases and J gave up 6 bases, with 11 bases separating them. The CDR3 nucleotides are TGTGCCAGCAGTGAGGGCACGGGTAAGACCCAGTACTTC. This translates into CASSEGTGKTQYF.

This chain uses TRBV10-3 with TRBJ2-2, with D uncertain. Germline CDR1 reads ENHRY; CDR2 reads SYGVKD. CDR3 length: 13 amino acids. V was pared by 3 bases and J by 2 bases, with 4 bases between. CDR3 protein: CAISDQNTGELFF. The CDR3 DNA is TGTGCCATCAGTGACCAAAACACCGGGGAGCTGTTTTTT.

The J gene is TRBJ2-1, the V gene TRBV2; 9 positions agree with TRBD2. There are 16 residues in the CDR3. The germline CDR1 and CDR2 sequences are SNHLY and FYNNEI. With 5 bases clipped from V and 4 bases from J, the junction kept 9 bases outside the gene matches. DNA of the CDR3: TGTGCCAGCAGTCGAGCGGGGGGCCCAATTTACAATGAGCAGTTCTTC. This sequence encodes CASSRAGGPIYNEQFF.

This clone was detected only a few times. J is TRBJ1-4 and V is TRBV5-1; D uncertain. The ends were cut back, 1 base at V and 3 bases at J, with 4 bases in the middle. This CDR3 region has 13 residues. In germline, CDR1 is SGHRS, CDR2 YFSETQ. Here the CDR3 DNA reads TGCGCCAGCAGCTTGACTGCTAATGAAAAACTGTTTTTT. Protein sequence: CASSLTANEKLFF.

The chain joins TRBV5-6 to TRBJ1-5, with 7 bases identical to TRBD1. The CDR3 extends over 17 amino acids. V lost 4 bases and J lost 0; bases outside the gene matches: 10. Germline CDR1 and CDR2: SGHDT and YYEEEE. The CDR3 DNA reads TGTGCCAGCAGCCCTTCGGGGGGACAGCTTAGCAATCAGCCCCAGCATTTT. This codes for CASSPSGGQLSNQPQHF. Complete variable domain (other parts from reference TRBV5-6 and TRBJ1-5): DAGVTQSPTHLIKTRGQQVTLRCSPKSGHDTVSWYQQALGQGPQFIFQYYEEEERQRGNFPDRFSGHQFPNYSSELNVNALLLGDSALYLCASSPSGGQLSNQPQHFGDGTRLSIL.

CDR3 sequence: CASSLGATDTQYF. CDR3 sequence (DNA): TGTGCCAGCAGCTTAGGGGCCACAGATACGCAGTATTTT. The gene calls are TRBV11-2 and TRBJ2-3; D not certain. CDR1 and CDR2 from the germline V gene are SGHAT and FQNNGV. Trimming took 1 base from V and 2 from J, leaving 4 bases between them. This CDR3 region has 13 residues.

This chain joins TRBV2 and TRBJ1-1; 7 bases agree with TRBD1. Germline lookup yields CDR1 SNHLY and CDR2 FYNNEI. J gave up 4 bases and V 11 bases, and 13 bases lay outside the gene matches. The CDR3 length is 14 residues. The CDR3 DNA follows: TGTGCCGACCGGGGACAGTGGAGGGGCACTGAAGCTTTCTTT. Protein: CADRGQWRGTEAFF.

V is TRBV27 and J is TRBJ1-1; D remains ambiguous. The germline V gene has CDR1 MNHEY and CDR2 SMNVEV (reference sequence). Trimming stripped 6 bases from V and 1 base from J, with 9 bases between. The CDR3 spans 13 residues. The DNA for the CDR3 is TGTGCCAGCAGCCTACGGGGGAACACTGAAGCTTTCTTT. Its translation is CASSLRGNTEAFF.

V and J are TRBV6-6 and TRBJ2-5; 8 bases are shared with TRBD1. With V trimmed by 6 bases and J by 1 base, 4 bases remained unmatched. This CDR3 has 14 residues. Per the germline V gene, CDR1 is MNHNY and CDR2 is SVGAGI (reference sequence). CDR3 sequence (DNA): TGTGCCAGCAGAACTGGACAGGGCCAAGAGACCCAGTACTTC. Residues: CASRTGQGQETQYF.

The genes are TRBV6-5 and TRBJ1-5; 8 positions match TRBD1. Germline lookup yields CDR1 MNHEY and CDR2 SVGAGI. The junction had 3 bases not matched to a gene; V was cut back by 6 bases and J by 2 bases. This CDR3 spans 14 amino acids. This CDR3 reads CASRATGGNQPQHF. In nucleotides, the CDR3 is TGTGCCAGCAGGGCGACAGGGGGCAATCAGCCCCAGCATTTT.

The chain links TRBV2 to TRBJ1-5, with D possibly matching TRBD1 (6 bases). In germline, CDR1 is SNHLY, CDR2 FYNNEI. V lost 4 bases and J 6 bases, leaving 10 bases between the germline ends. The CDR3 spans 13 residues. DNA of the CDR3: TGTGCCAGCAGTGCCTTGGACAGTCAGCCCCAGCATTTT. Translating gives CASSALDSQPQHF.

The V and J genes are TRBV30 and TRBJ1-6; possibly TRBD1 for D (5 bases). The CDR3 contains 15 residues. Per the germline V gene, CDR1 is GTSNPN and CDR2 is SVGIG (reference sequence). V was trimmed by 3 bases and J by 7 bases, leaving 16 bases between them. The CDR3 sequence: CAWRGTEPDNSPLHF. The DNA of the CDR3 is TGTGCCTGGAGGGGGACGGAACCAGACAATTCACCCCTCCACTTT. The variable domain in full, with the rest retrieved from reference TRBV30 and TRBJ1-6, is SQTIHQWPATLVQPVGSPLSLECTVEGTSNPNLYWYRQAAGRGLQLLFYSVGIGQISSEVPQNLSASRPQDRQFILSSKKLLLSDSGFYLCAWRGTEPDNSPLHFGNGTRLTVT.

This clone showed up just a few times. The chain combines TRBV4-2 with TRBJ2-6; D may be TRBD1 (5 bases). This CDR3 is built from 15 residues. The germline CDR1 and CDR2 sequences are LGHNA and YNFKEQ. Trimming removed 5 bases from V and 0 bases from J, with 8 bases in between. CDR3 sequence: CASSLGVSGANVLTF. In nucleotides, the CDR3 is TGTGCCAGCAGCTTAGGGGTCTCTGGGGCCAACGTCCTGACTTTC.

V and J are TRBV29-1 and TRBJ1-5, with 9 bases identical to TRBD1. There are 15 residues in the CDR3. The V segment lost 6 bases and the J segment 6 bases; nucleotides outside the gene matches: 12. Germline V lookup: CDR1 SQVTM, CDR2 ANQGSEA. CDR3 sequence: CSVGTTGGPIQPQHF. CDR3 nucleotides: TGCAGCGTGGGTACCACAGGGGGCCCTATTCAGCCCCAGCATTTT.

The chain recombines TRBV12-5 with TRBJ1-5; 9 nucleotides match TRBD1. The ends lost 2 bases at V and 4 bases at J; junction bases unmatched: 6. Germline V CDR1 and CDR2: LGHNT, FRNRAP. The CDR3 is 16 residues long. This chain's CDR3 is CASGLWGQGGNQPQHF. In DNA, the CDR3 is TGTGCTAGTGGTTTGTGGGGACAGGGAGGAAATCAGCCCCAGCATTTT.

The chain uses TRBV25-1 and TRBJ2-1, with TRBD2 as a possible D gene (6 bases). Germline CDR1 and CDR2: MGHDK and SYGVNS. With 5 bases removed from V and 2 bases from J, the gap between germline ends came to 16 bases. This CDR3 is built from 16 residues. The CDR3, as DNA: TGTGCCAGCAGTCTCGGTGGGAGGACGACCTACAATGAGCAGTTCTTC. Translating gives CASSLGGRTTYNEQFF.

V usage is TRBV6-5 and J usage is TRBJ1-1, with D possibly matching TRBD1 (6 bases). V was shortened by 11 bases and J by 8 bases, with 21 bases between the two germline ends. Germline CDR1 and CDR2: MNHEY and SVGAGI. This CDR3 contains 13 residues. The CDR3 coding sequence is TGTGCCGCGAAAACAGGGATCGTTGGGGAAGCTTTCTTT. It yields the protein CAAKTGIVGEAFF.

This chain links TRBV9 with TRBJ1-1, with D perhaps TRBD1 (6 bases). Germline CDR1 is SGDLS and CDR2 is YYNGEE. V shed 4 bases and J shed 4 bases, with 11 bases lying between them. The CDR3 is 13 amino acids. DNA of the CDR3: TGTGCCAGCAGCCGGGACACCGGCACTGAAGCTTTCTTT. The encoded protein is CASSRDTGTEAFF.

The genes are TRBV4-3 and TRBJ2-1; 10 bases match TRBD2. Trimming cost V 0 bases and J 7 bases; bases outside gene matches: 9. The germline V gene encodes CDR1 LGHNA and CDR2 YSLEER. The CDR3 totals 17 residues. CDR3 DNA: TGCGCCAGCAGCCAAGATGATCGAGCGGGGGGGCCTAATGAGCAGTTCTTC. Translation: CASSQDDRAGGPNEQFF.

The chain is built from TRBV30 and TRBJ1-1; TRBD1 agrees at 10 bases. With 1 base clipped from V and 9 bases from J, the junction kept 8 bases outside the gene matches. Germline CDR1 reads GTSNPN; CDR2 reads SVGIG (reference sequence). The CDR3 consists of 14 residues. The CDR3 DNA sequence: TGTGCCTGGAGTGACCGGGACAGGGGATTTCAAGCTTTCTTT. This gives the protein CAWSDRDRGFQAFF.

The J gene is TRBJ1-2, the V gene TRBV6-6; TRBD1 might be the D (6 bases). Looked up from germline, CDR1 is MNHNY and CDR2 is SVGAGI (reference sequence). Between the trimmed V and J ends, which lost 7 bases and 8 bases, there was a span of 17 bases. The CDR3 sequence is 13 residues long. Written as DNA, the CDR3 is TGTGCCAGCACCCTCACCCGACAGGAAGGCTACACCTTC. Translating gives CASTLTRQEGYTF.